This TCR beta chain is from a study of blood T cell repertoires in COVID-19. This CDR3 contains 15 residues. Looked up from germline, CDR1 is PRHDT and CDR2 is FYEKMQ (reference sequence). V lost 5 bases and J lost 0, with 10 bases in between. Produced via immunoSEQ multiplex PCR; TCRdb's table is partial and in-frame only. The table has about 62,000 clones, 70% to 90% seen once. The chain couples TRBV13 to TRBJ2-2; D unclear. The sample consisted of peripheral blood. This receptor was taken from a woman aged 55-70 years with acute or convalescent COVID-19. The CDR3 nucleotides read TGTGCCAGCAGCCCAGGTCCTTCGAACACCGGGGAGCTGTTTTTT. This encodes CASSPGPSNTGELFF.